This T cell receptor (beta chain) came from a study of T cells in Graves' hyperthyroidism and ophthalmopathy. V was cut by 7 bases and J by 6 bases, with 8 bases left in between. Looked up from germline, CDR1 is SQVTM and CDR2 is ANQGSEA. The CDR3 spans 10 residues. Researchers amplified the TCR beta CDR3 regions from RNA transcripts. With the HTBI primer set, the TCR CDR3 went through a first round of RT-PCR. TCRdb used MiXCR to reprocess the multiplex PCR reads, holding one entry per CDR3 protein. The sample yields about 290,000 distinct CDR3 sequences, around 13% seen once. Hyperthyroidism in the patients, aged 18 to 65, was newly diagnosed and under 2 months in duration. Uncontrolled infection, other autoimmune disease, pregnancy or lactation excluded patients. An approximately 10 ml volume of fresh peripheral blood provided the PBMCs.

The chain employs TRBV29-1 and TRBJ2-3; perhaps TRBD2 as D (7 bases). The specimen sequenced was blood. This receptor was obtained from a woman aged 40 to 50 with Graves' hyperthyroidism. CDR3 sequence: CSGGGDTQYF. CDR3 nucleotides: TGCAGCGGGGGGGGCGATACGCAGTATTTT.